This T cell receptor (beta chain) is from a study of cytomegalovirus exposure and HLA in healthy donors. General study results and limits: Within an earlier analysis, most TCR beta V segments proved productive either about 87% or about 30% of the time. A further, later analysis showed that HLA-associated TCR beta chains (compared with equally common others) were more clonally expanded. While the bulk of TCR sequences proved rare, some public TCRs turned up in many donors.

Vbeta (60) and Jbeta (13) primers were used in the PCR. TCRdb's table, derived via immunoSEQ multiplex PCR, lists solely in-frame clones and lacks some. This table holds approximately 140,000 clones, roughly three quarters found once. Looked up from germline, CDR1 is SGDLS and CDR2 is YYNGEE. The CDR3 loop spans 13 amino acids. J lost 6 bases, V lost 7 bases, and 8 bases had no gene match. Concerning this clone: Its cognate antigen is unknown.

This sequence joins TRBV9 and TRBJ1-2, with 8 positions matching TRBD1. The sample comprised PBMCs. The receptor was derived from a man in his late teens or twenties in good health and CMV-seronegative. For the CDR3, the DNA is TGTGCCAGCGGCCTTACAGGGGGAGATGGCTACACCTTC. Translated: CASGLTGGDGYTF.